This TCR beta chain derives from a study of blood T cell repertoires in COVID-19 (dated by TCRdb to about 2020). Study-level background: Collaborator samples came from the United States, Italy and Spain and covered acute and convalescent phases of COVID-19. The samples were drawn from the first 160 participants of the ongoing ImmuneRACE study and from 1,254 subjects provided by 6 global collaborators. The prospective study material was composed of cDNA or gDNA derived from T cells, B-cell-depleted T cells, or PBMCs. The repertoires were released in a freely available public database intended as a resource for research on the immune response to SARS-CoV-2. Sample metadata almost always included a de-identified subject ID, COVID-19 status, age in years and sex. Subjects who had been exposed to COVID-19, were actively infected with it, or had recovered from it provided the deeply sampled blood TCRbeta repertoires that made up the dataset. Where available, HLA class I and class II types were taken from metadata supplied by the sample provider and were not determined by assay-based typing.

TCRbeta CDR3 regions were amplified from genomic DNA by means of the immunoSEQ Assay, a bias-controlled multiplex PCR. Regarding the original processing steps: Nucleated cell counts per sample were estimated from amplification of reference gene primers within the assay. To quantify the absolute abundance of each unique TCRbeta CDR3 rearrangement, sequence reads were collapsed and filtered. For each sample, productive Simpson clonality was calculated by taking the square root of Simpson's diversity index across productive rearrangements. TCRdb's version of the immuneACCESS table is confined to in-frame rearrangements and falls short of the full clone set. An unresolved V gene accounts for under half of the shortfall where checked; the remainder is of unknown origin. V and J calls and clone size are given by that table; D and trimming were obtained from the DNA. This sample is represented by some 270,000 clones; roughly 85% of them were singletons. The ten largest clones take up approximately 11% of the sample.

To note about this clone: Its antigen has not been determined. No much larger clone exists at a distance of one base, and base qualities are not known.

General conclusions and limits of the study: How much clinical and demographic metadata was included differed by source and by participant, and the metadata was provided uncurated.

Each collaborating institution followed its own protocols to collect whole blood in K2EDTA tubes. For TCRbeta analysis, collaborators shipped samples as frozen whole blood, isolated PBMCs, or DNA extracted from either of those sample types. The CDR3 goes from the cysteine to the phenylalanine over 12 residues. Solely the CDR3 DNA is kept, with 36 bases framed from the first base. In the germline V gene, CDR1 corresponds to SGDLS and CDR2 to YYNGEE. Unmatched junction bases come to 6, with V trimmed by 7 bases and J by 10 bases. This receptor was taken from a woman in her sixties or seventies with acute or convalescent COVID-19. Recombination joined TRBV9 with TRBJ2-1, with 9 bases aligning to TRBD2. Material for sequencing was peripheral blood. The bases are TGTGCCAGCCTGGGGCTAGCGGGGGAGCAGTTCTTC. This yields the protein CASLGLAGEQFF.